This T cell receptor beta chain was identified during a study of beta chain features in type 1 diabetes. Whole-study findings and limits: Relative to healthy donors, patients appeared to have naive, central memory and Treg TCRB repertoires that were more similar.

Germline V gene data show CDR1 as MGHDK and CDR2 as SYGVNS. CDR3 size: 14 residues. The V end was cut by 3 bases, the J end by 7 bases, with 13 bases between. Of note for this clone: Antigen specificity is unknown.

Stem cell-like memory, regulatory, central memory and naive CD4+ cells were sorted via CD45RO/CCR7/CD25/CD127/CD95/CD27. Sequenced material consisted of expressed TCRB transcripts (all of the isolated RNA was reverse transcribed). Sequenced by immunoSEQ multiplex PCR; TCRdb stores in-frame clones only, minus some. Among roughly 400,000 clones listed, about 14% were seen once. Sequencing was done on a sample of naive CD4+ T cells from blood. The clonotype was recovered from a woman between 18 and 29 years old in good health. The chain joins TRBV25-1 to TRBJ2-1, with a possible D match to TRBD2 (6 bases). The CDR3 is CASSEPGGWNEQFF. Written as DNA, the CDR3 is TGTGCCAGCAGTGAGCCCGGGGGATGGAATGAGCAGTTCTTC.